The 9 T cell receptor beta chains below were found in one sample sequenced in a study of control samples from healthy donors and cancer patients. Assay: immunoSEQ multiplex PCR; the TCRdb copy retains only in-frame clones and omits some. The table includes 230,000 or so clones, roughly 94% detected once. Sequenced material: blood. The source of these receptors is a middle-aged man in good health.

The chain has TRBV5-1 and TRBJ1-3; D remains ambiguous. Germline-derived CDR1 and CDR2 are SGHRS and YFSETQ. V lost 0 bases and J lost 2, with 9 bases in between. This CDR3 is built from 15 residues. CDR3 amino acids: CASSLEGATGNTIYF. The CDR3 DNA is TGCGCCAGCAGCTTGGAGGGAGCGACTGGAAACACCATATATTTT.

V gene TRBV12-1 combines with J gene TRBJ2-7; the table's D call, TRBD1, was not checked against the DNA. TRBV12-1 counts as a pseudogene. The CDR3 has 10 residues. The CDR3 loop is CASSFDQGPV. CDR3 nucleotides: TGTGCCAGCAGCTTTGACCAGGGCCCCGTC.

This rearrangement joins TRBV4-2 to TRBJ2-2; TRBD1 or TRBD2 may be the D gene (7 bases each). CDR1 is LGHNA and CDR2 is YNFKEQ in the germline V gene. V lost 0 bases and J 5 bases, leaving 10 bases between the germline ends. CDR3 size: 15 residues. For the CDR3, the DNA is TGTGCCAGCAGCCAAGACCAGGGGGGGACCGGGGAGCTGTTTTTT. The encoded protein is CASSQDQGGTGELFF.

The CDR3 nucleotides are TGCGCCAGCAGCTCGACCTCCGGGACAGGGTCCTACGAGCAGTACTTC. It translates to CASSSTSGTGSYEQYF. The J gene is TRBJ2-7, the V gene TRBV5-1; TRBD1 agrees at 9 bases. The CDR3 is 16 residues long. With V trimmed by 3 bases and J by 1 base, 8 bases remained unmatched. Germline V gene lookup returns CDR1 SGHRS and CDR2 YFSETQ.

V usage is TRBV5-1 and J usage is TRBJ1-1; D remains unclear. Per the germline V gene, CDR1 is SGHRS and CDR2 is YFSETQ. The CDR3 is made up of 13 amino acids. The V end lost 5 bases, the J end lost 0 bases, and 8 bases lay between the germline ends. The CDR3 DNA is TGCGCCAGCAGATCATTCATGAACACTGAAGCTTTCTTT. It specifies CASRSFMNTEAFF.

This rearrangement joins TRBV11-2 to TRBJ2-4, with TRBD1 identical over 7 bases. The ends lost 7 bases at V and 2 bases at J; junction bases unmatched: 11. Germline V gene lookup returns CDR1 SGHAT and CDR2 FQNNGV. The CDR3 spans 16 residues. DNA for the CDR3: TGTGCCAGCACCCTACGGGCAGGGGGAACCAAAAACATTCAGTACTTC. This codes for CASTLRAGGTKNIQYF.

The genes are TRBV19 and TRBJ1-5, with 10 bases identical to TRBD1. The trim removed 7 bases at V and 0 bases at J, leaving 6 bases unmatched. The germline V gene encodes CDR1 LNHDA and CDR2 SQIVND (reference sequence). This CDR3 contains 16 residues. For the CDR3, the DNA is TGTGCCAGTACGGACAGGGGGGGGAATAGCAATCAGCCCCAGCATTTT. Encoded protein: CASTDRGGNSNQPQHF. Based on the CDR3 plus reference TRBV19 and TRBJ1-5, the full variable domain is DGGITQSPKYLFRKEGQNVTLSCEQNLNHDAMYWYRQDPGQGLRLIYYSQIVNDFQKGDIAEGYSVSREKKESFPLTVTSAQKNPTAFYLCASTDRGGNSNQPQHFGDGTRLSIL.

The CDR3: CASSRRENGEQYF. In nucleotides, the CDR3 is TGTGCCAGCAGCCGGCGGGAGAACGGCGAGCAGTACTTC. The chain employs TRBV7-2 and TRBJ2-7; TRBD2 agrees at 7 bases. The CDR3 sequence is 13 residues long. Trimming removed 5 bases from V and 6 bases from J; junction bases left unmatched: 7. Germline V gene lookup returns CDR1 SGHTA and CDR2 FQGNSA.

The chain uses TRBV5-1 and TRBJ1-3; TRBD1 might be the D (6 bases). The germline V gene has CDR1 SGHRS and CDR2 YFSETQ. The CDR3 is 14 residues long. Between the trimmed V and J ends, which lost 4 bases and 4 bases, there was a span of 12 bases. The CDR3 DNA is TGCGCCAGCAGCGGGGACACTGGCGGAAACACCATATATTTT. Translating gives CASSGDTGGNTIYF.